This T cell receptor beta chain is drawn from a study of T-cell memory formation after mild COVID-19. Background on the study: There were largely donor-specific TCR clusters. The study's findings and limits: Among CD4+ contracting clones, most were CM and EM, and CD8+ ones EMRA. Second-wave clones reaching peak frequency on day 37 lacked confirmed SARS-CoV-2 specificity.

In regard to this clonotype: Its specificity is unknown.

From germline, CDR1 is SGHDT and CDR2 YYEEEE. The V and J ends lost 1 base and 2 bases, in that order; junction bases with no gene match: 7. The CDR3 sequence is 16 residues long. 5'RACE with constant-segment primers built TCRalpha and TCRbeta cDNA libraries with UMIs. One entry per CDR3 protein, called by TCRdb with MiXCR from the 5' RACE reads. The sample lists around 470,000 distinct CDR3 sequences; about 20% were seen once. This chain uses TRBV5-6 with TRBJ2-5, with TRBD1 matching 8 bases. Sequenced material: PBMCs or a T cell subset sorted from them (not recorded which). The sequence came from an adult woman who had mild COVID-19 (a few samples of this study predate the infection). Cell type and time point are not known. In DNA form, the CDR3 reads TGTGCCAGCAGCTTGTCTAGGACAGGGAAACAAGAGACCCAGTACTTC. Translating gives CASSLSRTGKQETQYF.